This record concerns one T cell receptor (beta chain) sequence. The data originate from a study of cytomegalovirus exposure and HLA in healthy donors. Germline assignment: CDR1 SNHLY and CDR2 FYNNEI. V was clipped by 1 base and J by 4 bases; unmatched bases: 14. The CDR3 runs to 20 residues. The PCR ran on 60 Vbeta and 13 Jbeta primers. Repertoires were generated with immunoSEQ multiplex PCR, while TCRdb's copy carries only in-frame clones and drops some. The sample holds under 300,000 clones, about nine tenths seen once. The V and J genes are TRBV2 and TRBJ2-1, with TRBD2 matching 12 bases. This clonotype was sampled from a girl aged 2-10 years in good health and CMV-seronegative. The sequencing input was PBMCs. DNA for the CDR3: TGTGCCAGCAGTGAAGGTCCCGCTAGCGGGAGGGCCGTTTGGTACAATGAGCAGTTCTTC. Protein product: CASSEGPASGRAVWYNEQFF.